This T cell receptor beta chain was recovered during a study of blood T cell repertoires in COVID-19. Study-wide context: Samples came from the United States, Italy and Spain, spanning acute and convalescent COVID-19. Nucleic acid was either cDNA or gDNA, and it came from T cells, B-cell-depleted T cells, or PBMCs.

Deletions cut 2 bases from V and 5 bases from J, with 16 bases between. The CDR3 runs to 15 residues. CDR1 is SGHDT and CDR2 is YYEEEE in the germline V gene. Clones were sequenced by immunoSEQ multiplex PCR, and TCRdb holds only the in-frame ones, with some missing. Here the sample spans roughly 140,000 clones, roughly 79% being singletons. This clonotype was obtained from a human donor with acute or convalescent COVID-19. The donor label of this sample is uncertain. The chain recombines TRBV5-6 with TRBJ2-5; D is ambiguous. Sequencing was carried out using peripheral blood. The CDR3 reads CASSLVAQLDETQYF. CDR3 DNA sequence: TGTGCCAGCAGCTTAGTGGCACAGCTCGACGAGACCCAGTACTTC.